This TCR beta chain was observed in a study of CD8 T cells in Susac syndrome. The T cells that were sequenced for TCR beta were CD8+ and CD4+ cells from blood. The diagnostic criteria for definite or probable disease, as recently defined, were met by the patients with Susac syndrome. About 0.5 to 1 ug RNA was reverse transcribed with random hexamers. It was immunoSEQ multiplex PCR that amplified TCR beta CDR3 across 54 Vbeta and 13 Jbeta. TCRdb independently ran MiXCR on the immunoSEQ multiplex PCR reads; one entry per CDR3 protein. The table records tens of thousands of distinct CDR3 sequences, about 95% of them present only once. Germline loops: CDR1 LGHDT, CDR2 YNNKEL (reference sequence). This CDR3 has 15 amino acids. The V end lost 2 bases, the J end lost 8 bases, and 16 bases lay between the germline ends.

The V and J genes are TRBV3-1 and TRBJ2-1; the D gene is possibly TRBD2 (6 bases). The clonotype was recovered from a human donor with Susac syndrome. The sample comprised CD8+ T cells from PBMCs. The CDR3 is CASSQSRARGDEQFF. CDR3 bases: TGTGCCAGCAGCCAAAGTAGGGCGCGGGGCGATGAGCAGTTCTTC.